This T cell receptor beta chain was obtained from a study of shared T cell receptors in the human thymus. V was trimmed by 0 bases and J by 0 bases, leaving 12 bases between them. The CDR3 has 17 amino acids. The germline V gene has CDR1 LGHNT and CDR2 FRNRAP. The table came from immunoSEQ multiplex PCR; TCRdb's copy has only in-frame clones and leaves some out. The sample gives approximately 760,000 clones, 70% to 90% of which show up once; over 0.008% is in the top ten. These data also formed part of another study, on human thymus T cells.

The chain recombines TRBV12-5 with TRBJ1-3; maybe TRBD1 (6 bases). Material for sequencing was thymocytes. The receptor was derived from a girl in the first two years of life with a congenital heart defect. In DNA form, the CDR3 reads TGTGCTAGTGGTTTGGTACTCACAGGGAGCTCTGGAAACACCATATATTTT. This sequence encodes CASGLVLTGSSGNTIYF. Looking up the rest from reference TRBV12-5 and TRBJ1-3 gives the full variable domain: DARVTQTPRHKVTEMGQEVTMRCQPILGHNTVFWYRQTMMQGLELLAYFRNRAPLDDSGMPKDRFSAEMPDATLATLKIQPSEPRDSAVYFCASGLVLTGSSGNTIYFGEGSWLTVV.